Listed here are 2 T cell receptor beta chains from one sample, sequenced in a study of radiation and T cells in renal cell carcinoma (dated by TCRdb to 2018 to 2021). The time point label here, explained by the study, means: baseline pretreatment blood. This specimen's treatment or condition label, per the study, means: 15 Gy SBRT to primary tumor, nephrectomy 4 weeks later. The library came from the immunoSEQ multiplex PCR assay. As stored in TCRdb, this immuneACCESS dataset retains in-frame rearrangements with V and J assigned. A fraction of the clones does not appear; measured against another copy, unresolved V genes explain less than half of the discrepancy, and the remainder lacks a known reason. The sample table shows 85,000 to 100,000 clones, and 86% are seen once. The leading ten clones occupy roughly 8% of the sample. The sequences come from blood, collected from a patient whose treatment included radiotherapy and nephrectomy. These receptor sequences come from a man aged 45-65 years with renal cell carcinoma.

The count of this clone is one. The chain uses TRBV18 and TRBJ1-1; the match to TRBD1 covers 7 bases. CDR3 length: 15 residues. J lost 3 bases, V lost 2 bases, and 6 bases had no gene match. Germline-derived CDR1 and CDR2 are KGHSH and LQKENI. In DNA, the CDR3 is TGTGCCAGCTCACCAAGAATCACAGGGGACACTGAAGCTTTCTTT. Residues: CASSPRITGDTEAFF.

The chain joins TRBV7-2 to TRBJ2-4, with D possibly being TRBD1 or TRBD2 (5 bases each). This CDR3 comprises 18 residues. CDR1 and CDR2 (germline): SGHTA, FQGNSA. Trimming stripped 2 bases from V and 0 bases from J, with 17 bases between. CDR3 nucleotides: TGTGCCAGCAGCTTAACGTCCGGGACCCTACTAGCCAAAAACATTCAGTACTTC. Protein: CASSLTSGTLLAKNIQYF.